The clone carrying this T cell receptor beta chain was seen a handful of times. Its antigen is not identified. PCR was performed a second time for about 7 to 12 cycles using a sample-barcoded 5' primer and a J-beta primer mix. TCRdb re-called the 5' RACE reads through MiXCR, storing one row per CDR3 protein. Counted here are hundreds of thousands of distinct CDR3 sequences, 20% to 30% occurring once; the ten biggest clones make up around 10%. This specimen comes from a study of blood T cells in healthy people across ages. Study-level results: Significant beta diversity loss was already apparent by age roughly 43, declining roughly linearly.

These data are also associated with another study on T cells of mothers and their children. That work contributes: The yield was over 8.5 million TCR beta CDR3 reads from each mother and around 3.3 million from each child. It was related mother-child pairs that showed slightly higher overlap than unrelated pairs, without reaching significance.

The receptor was derived from a boy under 18 in good health. The specimen was blood.

As DNA, the CDR3 is TGCAGCGCCCTAGCAACAGATACGCAGTATTTT. This encodes CSALATDTQYF. This sequence joins TRBV29-1 and TRBJ2-3; perhaps TRBD2 as D (5 bases). Trimming shortened V by 7 bases and J by 3 bases, and 8 bases separated the two germline ends. This CDR3 is 11 amino acids long. Germline V gene lookup returns CDR1 SQVTM and CDR2 ANQGSEA.